This T cell receptor (beta chain) appears in the sequencing data of a study of cytomegalovirus exposure and HLA in healthy donors. The CDR3 is made up of 15 amino acids. The germline V gene has CDR1 SGHDN and CDR2 FVKESK. The V end lost 1 base, the J end lost 5 bases, and 14 bases lay between the germline ends. Amplification used 60 Vbeta primers and 13 Jbeta primers. Using immunoSEQ multiplex PCR, the repertoire was profiled, and TCRdb retains in-frame clones only, with some absent. The table gives roughly 40,000 clones; the top ten clones make up 7.5% to 9.5% of it. General study results and limits: The study recorded 150 to 200 TCR beta chains that were cytomegalovirus-associated.

Concerning this clone itself: Its matching antigen is unknown.

Sequenced input: PBMCs. The chain joins TRBV14 to TRBJ2-5; possibly TRBD1 for D (7 bases). The receptor was isolated from a middle-aged man in good health and CMV-seropositive. The CDR3 sequence: CASSQVGGGRETQYF. The CDR3, as DNA: TGTGCCAGCAGCCAAGTCGGAGGGGGCAGGGAGACCCAGTACTTC.